This TCR beta chain was sequenced for a study of T cells in women clearing cervical HPV infection. Study context: Women with histologically confirmed HPV16-related CIN3 or worse, 2 with invasive cancer, served as cases. Controls were women whose single incident HPV16 infection cleared within 12 months without precancer or cancer.

Study-wide findings and caveats: T-cell numbers per sample were unknown and may explain richness differences. Cases carried less TRBV6-7 than controls: around 0.11% versus 0.15%.

The CDR3 covers 12 residues. The germline V and J ends were trimmed by 1 base and 7 bases, with 5 bases remaining between them. The germline gives CDR1 SGHTA, CDR2 FQGNSA. Only in-frame clones appear in the TCRdb table, and some are missing; sequencing was by immunoSEQ multiplex PCR. The sample has more than 20,000 clones. As for this clone: Antigen: not known. The missing CDR3 end, 3 residues past where the read stops, is filled in from the germline J gene.

This receptor was identified in a woman aged 18 to 75 with a cervical HPV16 infection that either progressed to CIN3+ or cleared (not recorded which). The sequencing input was blood buffy coat. The V call is TRBV7-2, the J call TRBJ2-1; D not certain. The sequenced CDR3 bases are TGTGCCAGCAGCTTAGACTTGAATGAG. Amino acid sequence: CASSLDLNE. The whole CDR3 protein is CASSLDLNEQFF.